This T cell receptor (beta chain) was identified during a study of T cell clusters in autoimmune cytopenias. Considering frequency, this clonotype is medium-sized. Antigen unknown. The CDR3 length is 13 residues. The V gene's germline CDR1 is SEHNR and CDR2 FQNEAQ (reference sequence). General observations from the study: TRB repertoire shifts in secondary cytopenia and chronic lymphocytic leukemia mostly reflected lymphoma, not autoimmunity.

One tube held mixed TRB-A and TRB-B primer pools for touch-down PCR. TCRdb reprocessed the multiplex PCR reads; each CDR3 protein has one entry and no DNA is given. Its clone listing holds around 7,700 distinct CDR3 sequences. Some 39,000 genome equivalents of blood DNA were amplified for TRB. The sample was also reused in another study, on T cell repertoires in aging, cancer and after chemotherapy. From that second work: Compared with age-matched healthy donors, untreated hematological or solid cancer patients showed higher blood TCR clonality. Rebound thymic output was suggested by rising median generation probability during chemotherapy in each cancer cohort.

Material: peripheral blood. This clonotype originated in a human donor in good health. This chain links TRBV7-9 with TRBJ2-2; the TCRdb D gene call, TRBD1, has no DNA to confirm it. CDR3 sequence reads: CASSPLGPGELFF.